This entry features one TCR beta chain sequence. The data are from a study of blood T cell repertoires in COVID-19. About the research overall: Whether acute or convalescent, the COVID-19 samples came from the United States, Italy and Spain.

Method: immunoSEQ multiplex PCR; TCRdb's copy keeps in-frame clones and lacks some. The sample gives around 30,000 clones, approximately 80% of which show up once; less than 15% is in the top ten. This CDR3 region has 13 residues. V lost 8 bases to trimming and J lost 5 bases, with 15 bases between them. The germline gives CDR1 MDHEN, CDR2 SYDVKM. The TCR originated in a human donor in a cohort sampled during active COVID-19. The chain has TRBV28 and TRBJ1-1, with D maybe TRBD1 (5 bases). Sequencing was carried out using peripheral blood. CDR3 DNA: TGTGCCAGCCTTAGGCAGGGAAGTACTGAAGCTTTCTTT. It specifies CASLRQGSTEAFF.